This entry concerns a single T cell receptor (beta chain). A much larger clone sits a single nucleotide away, making a read error possible. This record comes from a study of T cells in Graves' hyperthyroidism and ophthalmopathy. The TCR beta CDR3 regions underwent amplification using RNA transcripts as the source. RT-PCR in the first round (using the HTBI primer set) targeted the TCR CDR3. One entry per CDR3 protein, called by TCRdb with MiXCR from the multiplex PCR reads. The table has about 480,000 distinct CDR3 sequences, around an eighth seen once; the top ten hold around a sixth. Sequenced material: blood. The clonotype comes from a woman aged 18-29 years with Graves' hyperthyroidism.

The CDR3 sequence is CAGGPGTGRDLTLNQPQHF. CDR3 bases: TGTGCTGGTGGCCCCGGGACAGGGAGGGATCTCACCCTGAATCAGCCCCAGCATTTT. The rearrangement uses TRBV12-5 and TRBJ1-5; TRBD1 matches 9 bases. Germline V gives CDR1 LGHNT, CDR2 FRNRAP. The CDR3 contains 19 residues.